The rows below give T cell receptor beta chains drawn from one sample of a study of vaccination and CD4 T cells after COVID-19. TCRdb re-called the PCR reads with MiXCR, one entry per CDR3 protein. The repertoire holds fewer than 20,000 distinct CDR3 sequences, with approximately 49% as singletons. For these receptors, no antigen is known. What was sequenced was CD4+ T cells from blood, cultured in vitro. Receptors were obtained from a human donor who had recovered from COVID-19. Both conserved end residues are part of each CDR3. Each record gives: J gene, V gene, CDR3 protein.

j_call: TRBJ1-2
v_call: TRBV7-2
cdr3_aa: CASSLDPGQGRSYTF

j_call: TRBJ1-3
v_call: TRBV19
cdr3_aa: CASSVQGSGNTIYF

j_call: TRBJ2-1
v_call: TRBV20-1
cdr3_aa: CSAGLAGWSEQFF

j_call: TRBJ1-2
v_call: TRBV28
cdr3_aa: CASSLANYGYTF

j_call: TRBJ1-3
v_call: TRBV27
cdr3_aa: CASSTYTGDVSGNTIYF

j_call: TRBJ2-7
v_call: TRBV2
cdr3_aa: CASSEGFTTYEQYF

j_call: TRBJ2-3
v_call: TRBV28
cdr3_aa: CASSFSGVSTDTQYF

j_call: TRBJ2-3
v_call: TRBV5-5
cdr3_aa: CASSQLTSGGAGDTQYF

j_call: TRBJ1-6
v_call: TRBV7-8
cdr3_aa: CASSQTSDLIGGSPLHF

j_call: TRBJ2-2
v_call: TRBV28
cdr3_aa: CASTGGRNTGELFF

j_call: TRBJ2-3
v_call: TRBV12-3/TRBV12-4
cdr3_aa: CASTPPGDTDTQYF

j_call: TRBJ1-4
v_call: TRBV7-9
cdr3_aa: CASRSRDEKLFF

j_call: TRBJ1-1
v_call: TRBV2
cdr3_aa: CASTLGYTEAFF

j_call: TRBJ1-1
v_call: TRBV2
cdr3_aa: CASMDHSF

j_call: TRBJ2-6
v_call: TRBV28
cdr3_aa: CASIQGGSGANVLTF

j_call: TRBJ2-5
v_call: TRBV24-1
cdr3_aa: CATSDASTGETQYF

j_call: TRBJ1-5
v_call: TRBV12-3/TRBV12-4
cdr3_aa: CASSWGNQPQHF

j_call: TRBJ1-6
v_call: TRBV19
cdr3_aa: CASSINPGAIASPLHF

j_call: TRBJ2-2
v_call: TRBV19
cdr3_aa: CASDKRTGGSNTGELFF

j_call: TRBJ2-2
v_call: TRBV11-2
cdr3_aa: CASSLDPRGTGELFF

j_call: TRBJ1-1
v_call: TRBV7-9
cdr3_aa: CASSHDQKRAFF

j_call: TRBJ2-4
v_call: TRBV20-1
cdr3_aa: CSVPDRRKNIQYF

j_call: TRBJ2-5
v_call: TRBV30
cdr3_aa: CAWNVGDETQYF

j_call: TRBJ2-7
v_call: TRBV10-3
cdr3_aa: CAIGWDSSYEQYF

j_call: TRBJ1-5
v_call: TRBV10-2
cdr3_aa: CASSDQGGQPQHF

j_call: TRBJ1-2
v_call: TRBV18
cdr3_aa: CASSPDYGYTF

j_call: TRBJ1-1
v_call: TRBV10-1
cdr3_aa: CASSARPGDTEAFF

j_call: TRBJ2-1
v_call: TRBV24-1
cdr3_aa: CATSDSKRLGSKINEQFF

j_call: TRBJ1-5
v_call: TRBV12-3/TRBV12-4
cdr3_aa: CASTLQGDQPQHF

j_call: TRBJ2-1
v_call: TRBV11-3
cdr3_aa: CASSLTIGAGNEQFF

j_call: TRBJ1-1
v_call: TRBV19
cdr3_aa: CASLRAPTGLNTEAFF

j_call: TRBJ1-2
v_call: TRBV19
cdr3_aa: CASSISTELYGYTF

j_call: TRBJ1-5
v_call: TRBV15
cdr3_aa: CATSRTGSNQPQHF

j_call: TRBJ2-7
v_call: TRBV6-5
cdr3_aa: CASSSNPQGSEQYF

j_call: TRBJ2-2
v_call: TRBV7-6
cdr3_aa: CASSLGQNTGELFF

j_call: TRBJ2-3
v_call: TRBV7-2
cdr3_aa: CASSLRSVPTQYF

j_call: TRBJ2-3
v_call: TRBV2
cdr3_aa: CASSGAGADTQYF

j_call: TRBJ2-3
v_call: TRBV11-3
cdr3_aa: CASSSSGEPEGDTQYF

j_call: TRBJ1-5
v_call: TRBV6-1
cdr3_aa: CASSKDRNNQPQHF

j_call: TRBJ2-7
v_call: TRBV30
cdr3_aa: CAWSERAERYF

j_call: TRBJ2-2
v_call: TRBV4-3
cdr3_aa: CASSQATGYPNTGELFF

j_call: TRBJ2-1
v_call: TRBV19
cdr3_aa: CASSQGNYNEQFF

j_call: TRBJ1-5
v_call: TRBV7-9
cdr3_aa: CASSLESNQPQHF

j_call: TRBJ2-3
v_call: TRBV7-9
cdr3_aa: CASSFKRFGTKTTDTQYF

j_call: TRBJ2-1
v_call: TRBV19
cdr3_aa: CASSIVGGEQFF

j_call: TRBJ1-2
v_call: TRBV28
cdr3_aa: CASSLSSGVGKGYTF

j_call: TRBJ2-7
v_call: TRBV28
cdr3_aa: CASSLDGTAYEQYF

j_call: TRBJ1-5
v_call: TRBV7-2
cdr3_aa: CASSLVLGGSQPQHF

j_call: TRBJ1-3
v_call: TRBV15
cdr3_aa: CATSRDSNPLGGNTIYF

j_call: TRBJ1-1
v_call: TRBV6-1
cdr3_aa: CASTVNMNTEAFF

j_call: TRBJ2-7
v_call: TRBV19
cdr3_aa: CASSPWGTSGYEQYF

j_call: TRBJ1-2
v_call: TRBV20-1
cdr3_aa: CSARGRGFNYGYTF

j_call: TRBJ2-2
v_call: TRBV20-1
cdr3_aa: CSARDIRLNTGELFF

j_call: TRBJ1-2
v_call: TRBV6-1
cdr3_aa: CASSGQQRGYTF

j_call: TRBJ2-1
v_call: TRBV27
cdr3_aa: CASSLNRVRNYNEQFF

j_call: TRBJ1-1
v_call: TRBV6-5
cdr3_aa: CASSYTSPGQGRLNTEAFF

j_call: TRBJ1-2
v_call: TRBV27
cdr3_aa: CASRNRGDYGYTF

j_call: TRBJ2-3
v_call: TRBV7-2
cdr3_aa: CASSWVRTDTQYF